These T cell receptor beta chains were read from a single sample in a study of T cell responses to AZD1222 COVID-19 vaccine. TCRdb's copy holds only in-frame clones and misses some; the assay was immunoSEQ multiplex PCR. This sample has some 140,000 clones, with roughly 90% found just once. This sample comprised peripheral blood, obtained on day 0 of AZD1222 vaccination. The receptors here all came from an adult in good health. CDR3s include the opening cysteine and the closing phenylalanine or tryptophan. The order of the fields is CDR3 length, V gene, D gene, J gene, CDR3 DNA, CDR3 protein. D genes are given only for firm matches.

13,TRBV5-1,NA,TRBJ1-3,TGCGCCAGCAGCTTGGGACAGGCAAACGCCATATATTTT,CASSLGQANAIYF
16,TRBV13,TRBD1,TRBJ2-3,TGTGCCAGCAGCCTCAGACAGGGGCGGATTACAGATACGCAGTATTTT,CASSLRQGRITDTQYF
17,TRBV21-1,NA,TRBJ2-1,TGTGCCAGCTCAAAGGAGCTAGCGGCTACTCTCTACAATGAGCAGTTCTTC,CASSKELAATLYNEQFF
13,TRBV28,NA,TRBJ1-2,TGTGCCAGCAGTTTAGACACTAACTATGGCTACACCTTC,CASSLDTNYGYTF
15,TRBV19,TRBD2,TRBJ2-7,TGTGCCAGTAGTGTTGGGCTAGCGGAAGTCTACGAGCAGTACTTC,CASSVGLAEVYEQYF
17,TRBV7-2,NA,TRBJ1-2,TGTGCCAGCAGCTCTACCCCAGGGGCGCTATCTAACTATGGCTACACCTTC,CASSSTPGALSNYGYTF
15,TRBV7-2,NA,TRBJ1-1,TGTGCCAGCAGCTTCCCGGGGGATACGAACACTGAAGCTTTCTTT,CASSFPGDTNTEAFF
18,TRBV2,NA,TRBJ2-2,TGTGCCAGCAGTGATATCTTGGGTCCCGAGTTTTTGGGCGGGGAGCTGTTTTTT,CASSDILGPEFLGGELFF
15,TRBV28,NA,TRBJ2-1,TGTGCCAGCAGTCAGAATCAACAGGGTCTGAGTGAGCAGTTCTTC,CASSQNQQGLSEQFF
13,TRBV6-5,NA,TRBJ1-5,TGTGCCAGCAGTTACTCGGTCGGCCAGCCCCAGCATTTT,CASSYSVGQPQHF
14,TRBV7-9,TRBD1,TRBJ2-7,TGTGCCAGCAGCCCAGGGACAGGGGGCTACGAGCAGTACTTC,CASSPGTGGYEQYF